These 8 T cell receptor beta chains were all obtained from the same sample, sequenced in a study of shared clonotypes between healthy human individuals (dated by TCRdb to 2018 to 2020). Receptors were amplified or captured by the immunoSEQ multiplex PCR assay. In its TCRdb copy, this immuneACCESS table keeps in-frame sequences only and misses some clones. Where compared with another copy, unresolved V genes explain less than half of these, and the others have no known cause. The sample has over a million clones on record, 65% to 75% of them singletons. In total, the top ten clones hold about 1.5% of the sample. Sequencing was performed on memory CD4+ T cells sorted from blood. The cell subset or site label here, explained by the study, means: CD45RA-negative fraction. All receptors come from a man younger than 35 in good health.

The chain carries TRBV7-9 and TRBJ2-7; D might be TRBD1 (5 bases). V shed 10 bases and J shed 3 bases, with 16 bases lying between them. The germline gives CDR1 SEHNR, CDR2 FQNEAQ (reference sequence). The CDR3 runs to 13 residues. The CDR3 region is CATIPPTDYEQYF. CDR3 sequence (DNA): TGTGCCACTATCCCCCCGACAGACTACGAGCAGTACTTC.

In this sample, this clone turned up a few times. The chain uses TRBV19 and TRBJ1-5; 9 bases agree with TRBD1. J was trimmed by 2 bases and V by 6 bases; bases with no gene match: 14. Germline CDR1 is LNHDA and CDR2 is SQIVND (reference sequence). CDR3 size: 18 residues. CDR3 in amino acids: CASRDRGRNRGGNQPQHF. In nucleotides, the CDR3 is TGTGCCAGTAGGGACAGGGGCAGAAATAGGGGTGGCAATCAGCCCCAGCATTTT.

V gene TRBV13 combines with J gene TRBJ1-3; a possible D gene is TRBD1 (6 bases). CDR1 is PRHDT, CDR2 FYEKMQ, per germline (reference sequence). Deletions cut 5 bases from V and 8 bases from J, with 19 bases between. The CDR3 runs 15 residues. CDR3 region: CASSRKIGGGDTIYF. The CDR3 DNA reads as TGTGCCAGCAGCCGCAAGATAGGGGGAGGGGACACCATATATTTT.

V gene TRBV29-1 combines with J gene TRBJ2-7; D call uncertain. CDR3 length: 11 amino acids. Germline CDR1 SQVTM, CDR2 ANQGSEA. The V and J ends lost 6 bases and 3 bases respectively, with 9 bases between them. The CDR3 DNA is TGCAGCGTCGCGGATCACTACGAGCAGTACTTC. It is translated as CSVADHYEQYF.

This chain connects TRBV27 to TRBJ2-2; either TRBD1 or TRBD2 may fit D (5 bases each). CDR1 MNHEY and CDR2 SMNVEV come from the germline V gene (reference sequence). Trimming shortened V by 0 bases and J by 0 bases, and 14 bases separated the two germline ends. The CDR3 is 18 residues long. The CDR3 spells CASSLSVGDLANTGELFF. Written as DNA, the CDR3 is TGTGCCAGCAGTTTATCAGTCGGGGACCTCGCGAACACCGGGGAGCTGTTTTTT.

The rearrangement links TRBV2 to TRBJ1-2; D gene ambiguous. The length of the CDR3 is 12 residues. Germline V lookup: CDR1 SNHLY, CDR2 FYNNEI. The germline V and J ends were trimmed by 7 bases and 2 bases, with 8 bases remaining between them. The CDR3 sequence: CASKALNYGYTF. In nucleotides, the CDR3 is TGTGCCAGCAAAGCCTTGAACTATGGCTACACCTTC. Full variable domain (rest looked up from reference TRBV2 and TRBJ1-2): EPEVTQTPSHQVTQMGQEVILRCVPISNHLYFYWYRQILGQKVEFLVSFYNNEISEKSEIFDDQFSVERPDGSNFTLKIRSTKLEDSAMYFCASKALNYGYTFGSGTRLTVV.

CDR3 amino acids: CASTYGGASGYEQYF. The DNA for the CDR3 is TGTGCCAGCACCTATGGGGGGGCTAGCGGCTACGAGCAGTACTTC. V is TRBV5-6 and J is TRBJ2-7; TRBD2 might be the D (7 bases). Germline loops: CDR1 SGHDT, CDR2 YYEEEE. The CDR3 loop spans 15 amino acids. The germline V and J ends were trimmed by 6 bases and 3 bases, with 19 bases remaining between them.

V is TRBV30 and J is TRBJ2-1; the D call may be TRBD1 or TRBD2 (6 bases each). CDR1 is GTSNPN and CDR2 is SVGIG in the germline V gene (reference sequence). The CDR3 length is 14 residues. V was trimmed by 3 bases and J by 3 bases, leaving 12 bases between them. CDR3 sequence: CAWRSGANYNEQFF. Written as DNA, the CDR3 is TGTGCCTGGAGGTCGGGGGCGAACTACAATGAGCAGTTCTTC.